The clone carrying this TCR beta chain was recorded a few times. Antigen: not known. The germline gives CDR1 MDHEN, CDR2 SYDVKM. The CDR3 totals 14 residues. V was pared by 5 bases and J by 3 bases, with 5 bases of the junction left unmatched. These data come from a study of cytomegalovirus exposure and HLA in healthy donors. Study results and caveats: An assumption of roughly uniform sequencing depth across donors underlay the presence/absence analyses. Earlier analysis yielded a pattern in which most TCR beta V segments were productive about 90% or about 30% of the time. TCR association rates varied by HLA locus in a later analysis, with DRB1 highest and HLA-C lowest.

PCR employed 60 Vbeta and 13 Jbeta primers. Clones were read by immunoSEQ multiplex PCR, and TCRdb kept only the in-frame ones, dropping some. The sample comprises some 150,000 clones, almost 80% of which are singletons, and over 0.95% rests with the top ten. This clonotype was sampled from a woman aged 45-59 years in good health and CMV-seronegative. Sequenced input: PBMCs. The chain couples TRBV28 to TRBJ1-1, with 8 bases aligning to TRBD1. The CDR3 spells CASSPRTGYTEAFF. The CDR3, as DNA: TGTGCCAGCAGTCCACGGACAGGGTACACTGAAGCTTTCTTT.